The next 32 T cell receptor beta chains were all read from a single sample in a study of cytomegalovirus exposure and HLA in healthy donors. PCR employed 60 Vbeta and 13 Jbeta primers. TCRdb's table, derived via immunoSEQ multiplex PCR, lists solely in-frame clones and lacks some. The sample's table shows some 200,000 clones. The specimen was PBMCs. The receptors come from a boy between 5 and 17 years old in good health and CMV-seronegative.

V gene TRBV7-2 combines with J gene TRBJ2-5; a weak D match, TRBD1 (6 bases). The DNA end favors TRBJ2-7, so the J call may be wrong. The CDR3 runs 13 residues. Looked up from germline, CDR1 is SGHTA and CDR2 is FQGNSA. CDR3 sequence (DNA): TGTGCCAGCAGCTCTGACAGGACCTACGAGCAGTACTTC. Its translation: CASSSDRTYEQYF.

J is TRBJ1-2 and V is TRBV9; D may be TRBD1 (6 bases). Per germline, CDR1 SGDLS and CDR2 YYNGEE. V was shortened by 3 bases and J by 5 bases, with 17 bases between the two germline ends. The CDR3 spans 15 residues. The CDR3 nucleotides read TGTGCCAGCAGCGCAACGGTGTGGGGGCGGTATGGCTACACCTTC. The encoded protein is CASSATVWGRYGYTF.

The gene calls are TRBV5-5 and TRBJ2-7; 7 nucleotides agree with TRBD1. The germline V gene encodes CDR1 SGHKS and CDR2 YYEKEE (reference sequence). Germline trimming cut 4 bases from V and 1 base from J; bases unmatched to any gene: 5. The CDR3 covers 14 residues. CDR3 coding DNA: TGTGCCAGCAGCCCTCCGGACAGGTCCTACGAGCAGTACTTC. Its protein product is CASSPPDRSYEQYF.

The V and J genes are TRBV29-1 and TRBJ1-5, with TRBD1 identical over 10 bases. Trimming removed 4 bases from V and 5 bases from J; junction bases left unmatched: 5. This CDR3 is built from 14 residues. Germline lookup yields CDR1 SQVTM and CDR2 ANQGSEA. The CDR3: CSVGRQGADQPQHF. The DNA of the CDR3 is TGCAGCGTTGGAAGACAGGGGGCGGATCAGCCCCAGCATTTT.

DNA for the CDR3: TGTGCCAGCAGCCAAGATTTAGGGACAGGGTTTTTAGCTGAAGCTTTCTTT. It is translated as CASSQDLGTGFLAEAFF. The rearrangement joins TRBV4-2 to TRBJ1-1; TRBD1 matches at 9 bases. With 0 bases clipped from V and 6 bases from J, the junction kept 11 bases outside the gene matches. Germline loops: CDR1 LGHNA, CDR2 YNFKEQ. The CDR3 runs 17 residues.

The CDR3 loop reads CASSERAGGVLYEQYF. CDR3 in DNA: TGCGCCAGCAGTGAGAGGGCAGGGGGCGTCCTCTACGAGCAGTACTTC. J is TRBJ2-7 and V is TRBV10-1; 8 bases map to TRBD1. From germline, CDR1 is WNHNN and CDR2 SYGVQD (reference sequence). V lost 2 bases, J lost 3 bases, and 9 bases stayed unmatched. The CDR3 runs to 16 residues.

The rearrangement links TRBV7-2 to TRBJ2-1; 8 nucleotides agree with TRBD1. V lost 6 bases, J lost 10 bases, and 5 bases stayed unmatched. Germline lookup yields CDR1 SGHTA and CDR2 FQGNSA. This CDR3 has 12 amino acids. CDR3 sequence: CASRDREREQFF. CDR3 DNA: TGTGCCAGCAGGGACAGGGAAAGGGAGCAGTTCTTC.

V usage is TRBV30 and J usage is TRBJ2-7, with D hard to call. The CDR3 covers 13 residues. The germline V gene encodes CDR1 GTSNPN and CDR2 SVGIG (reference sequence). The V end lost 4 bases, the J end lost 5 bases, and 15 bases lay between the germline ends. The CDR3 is CAWTFGLADEQYF. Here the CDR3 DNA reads TGTGCCTGGACTTTTGGGTTGGCGGACGAGCAGTACTTC.

Written as DNA, the CDR3 is TGTGCTAGTGGTTTGGTACGACAGGGGATTGATCAGCCCCAGCATTTT. This sequence encodes CASGLVRQGIDQPQHF. The chain couples TRBV12-5 to TRBJ1-5, with 8 nucleotides matching TRBD1. After removal of 0 bases from V and 5 bases from J, the junction contained 6 bases not matched to a gene. Germline CDR1 reads LGHNT; CDR2 reads FRNRAP. The CDR3 is 16 residues long.

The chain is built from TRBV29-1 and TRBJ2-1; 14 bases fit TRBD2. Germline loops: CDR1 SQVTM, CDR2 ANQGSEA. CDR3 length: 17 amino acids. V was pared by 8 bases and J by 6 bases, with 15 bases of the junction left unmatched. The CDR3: CSTSGLAGAATLNEQFF. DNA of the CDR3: TGCAGCACATCGGGACTAGCGGGGGCGGCGACCCTCAATGAGCAGTTCTTC.

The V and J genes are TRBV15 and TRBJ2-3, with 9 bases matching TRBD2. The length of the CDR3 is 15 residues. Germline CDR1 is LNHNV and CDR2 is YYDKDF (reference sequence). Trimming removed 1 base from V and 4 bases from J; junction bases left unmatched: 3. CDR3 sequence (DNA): TGTGCCACCAGCAGAGCTAGCGGGGACGCAGATACGCAGTATTTT. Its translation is CATSRASGDADTQYF.

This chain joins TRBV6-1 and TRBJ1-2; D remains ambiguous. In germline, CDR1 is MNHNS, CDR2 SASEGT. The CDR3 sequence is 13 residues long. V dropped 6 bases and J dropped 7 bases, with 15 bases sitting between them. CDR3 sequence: CASSSTYRLGYTF. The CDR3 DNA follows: TGTGCCAGCAGCTCGACATATCGGCTTGGCTACACCTTC.

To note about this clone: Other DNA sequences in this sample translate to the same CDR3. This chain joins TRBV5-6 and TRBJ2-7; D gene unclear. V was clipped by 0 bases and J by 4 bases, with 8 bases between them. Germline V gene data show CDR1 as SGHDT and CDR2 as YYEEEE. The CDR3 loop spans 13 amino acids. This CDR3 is CASSLGQVYEQYF. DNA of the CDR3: TGTGCCAGCAGCTTGGGGCAGGTGTACGAGCAGTACTTC. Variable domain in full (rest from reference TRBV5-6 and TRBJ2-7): DAGVTQSPTHLIKTRGQQVTLRCSPKSGHDTVSWYQQALGQGPQFIFQYYEEEERQRGNFPDRFSGHQFPNYSSELNVNALLLGDSALYLCASSLGQVYEQYFGPGTRLTVT.

Here the CDR3 reads CASSMPGDANEKLFF. The DNA for the CDR3 is TGTGCCAGTAGTATGCCCGGGGATGCTAATGAAAAACTGTTTTTT. The chain carries TRBV19 and TRBJ1-4; D is undetermined. Trimming removed 3 bases at V and 3 bases at J, with 11 bases between. CDR3 length equals 15 residues. Germline assignment: CDR1 LNHDA and CDR2 SQIVND (reference sequence).

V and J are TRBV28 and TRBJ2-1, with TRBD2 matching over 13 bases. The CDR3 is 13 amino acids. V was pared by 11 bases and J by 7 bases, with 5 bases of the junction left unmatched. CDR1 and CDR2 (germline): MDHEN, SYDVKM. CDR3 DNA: TGTGCCTCGGGGACTAGCGGGGTGAATGAGCAGTTCTTC. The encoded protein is CASGTSGVNEQFF.

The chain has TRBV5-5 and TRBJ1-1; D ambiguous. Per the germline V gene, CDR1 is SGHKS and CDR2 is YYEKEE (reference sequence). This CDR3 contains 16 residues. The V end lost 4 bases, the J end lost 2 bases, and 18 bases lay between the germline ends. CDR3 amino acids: CASSLYVRGINTEAFF. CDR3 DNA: TGTGCCAGCAGCCTGTATGTGCGGGGAATCAACACTGAAGCTTTCTTT.

For the CDR3, the DNA is TGCGCCAGCAGCCAAGATTACGAAGGGGCCTCCCAAAATGCAAACTATGGCTACACCTTC. Residues: CASSQDYEGASQNANYGYTF. The chain has TRBV4-1 and TRBJ1-2; the D gene is possibly TRBD1 (5 bases). CDR3 size: 20 residues. Trimming shortened V by 0 bases and J by 2 bases, and 25 bases separated the two germline ends. The germline gives CDR1 MGHRA, CDR2 YSYEKL.

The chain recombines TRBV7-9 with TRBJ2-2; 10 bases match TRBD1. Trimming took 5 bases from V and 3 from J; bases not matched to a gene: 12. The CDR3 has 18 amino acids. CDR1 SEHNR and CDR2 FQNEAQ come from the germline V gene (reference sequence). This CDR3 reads CASSTPSGTGEDTGELFF. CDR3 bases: TGTGCCAGCAGCACTCCGTCCGGGACAGGGGAGGACACCGGGGAGCTGTTTTTT. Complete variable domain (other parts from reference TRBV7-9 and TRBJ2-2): DTGVSQNPRHKITKRGQNVTFRCDPISEHNRLYWYRQTLGQGPEFLTYFQNEAQLEKSRLLSDRFSAERPKGSFSTLEIQRTEQGDSAMYLCASSTPSGTGEDTGELFFGEGSRLTVL.

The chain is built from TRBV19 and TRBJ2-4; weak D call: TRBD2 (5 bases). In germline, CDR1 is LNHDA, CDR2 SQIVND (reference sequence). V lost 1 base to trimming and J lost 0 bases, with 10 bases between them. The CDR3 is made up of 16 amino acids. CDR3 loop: CASSIVAGIAKNIQYF. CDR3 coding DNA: TGTGCCAGTAGTATAGTCGCGGGTATAGCCAAAAACATTCAGTACTTC. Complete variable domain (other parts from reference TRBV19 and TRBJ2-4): DGGITQSPKYLFRKEGQNVTLSCEQNLNHDAMYWYRQDPGQGLRLIYYSQIVNDFQKGDIAEGYSVSREKKESFPLTVTSAQKNPTAFYLCASSIVAGIAKNIQYFGAGTRLSVL.

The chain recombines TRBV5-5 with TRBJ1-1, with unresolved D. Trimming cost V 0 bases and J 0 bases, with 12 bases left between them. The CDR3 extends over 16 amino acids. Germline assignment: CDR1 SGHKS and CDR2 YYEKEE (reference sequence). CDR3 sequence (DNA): TGTGCCAGCAGCTTGGACAGTATCATCATGAACACTGAAGCTTTCTTT. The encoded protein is CASSLDSIIMNTEAFF.

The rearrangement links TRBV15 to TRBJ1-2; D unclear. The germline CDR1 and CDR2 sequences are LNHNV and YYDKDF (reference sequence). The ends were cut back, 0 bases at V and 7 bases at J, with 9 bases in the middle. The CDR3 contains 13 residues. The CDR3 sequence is CATSRDNSVGYTF. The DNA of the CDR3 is TGTGCCACCAGCAGAGATAATTCGGTTGGCTACACCTTC. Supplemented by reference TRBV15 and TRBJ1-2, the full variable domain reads DAMVIQNPRYQVTQFGKPVTLSCSQTLNHNVMYWYQQKSSQAPKLLFHYYDKDFNNEADTPDNFQSRRPNTSFCFLDIRSPGLGDTAMYLCATSRDNSVGYTFGSGTRLTVV.

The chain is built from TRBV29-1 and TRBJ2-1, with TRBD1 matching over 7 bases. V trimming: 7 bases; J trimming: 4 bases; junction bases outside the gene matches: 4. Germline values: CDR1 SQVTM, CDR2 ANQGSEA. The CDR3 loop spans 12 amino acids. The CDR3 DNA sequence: TGCAGCGCCAAGGACAGGTACAATGAGCAGTTCTTC. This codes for CSAKDRYNEQFF.

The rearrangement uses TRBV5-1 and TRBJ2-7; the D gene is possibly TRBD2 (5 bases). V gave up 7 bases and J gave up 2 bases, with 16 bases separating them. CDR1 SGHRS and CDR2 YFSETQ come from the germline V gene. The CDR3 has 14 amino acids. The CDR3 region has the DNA TGCGCCAGCGGACTTGACGCGGGCACCTACGAGCAGTACTTC. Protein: CASGLDAGTYEQYF.

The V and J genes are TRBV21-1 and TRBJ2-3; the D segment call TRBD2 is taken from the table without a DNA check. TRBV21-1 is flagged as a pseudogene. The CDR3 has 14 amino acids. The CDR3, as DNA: TGTGCCAGCAGCCTAGCGGGGGGTCCCGATACGCAGTATTTT. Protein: CASSLAGGPDTQYF.

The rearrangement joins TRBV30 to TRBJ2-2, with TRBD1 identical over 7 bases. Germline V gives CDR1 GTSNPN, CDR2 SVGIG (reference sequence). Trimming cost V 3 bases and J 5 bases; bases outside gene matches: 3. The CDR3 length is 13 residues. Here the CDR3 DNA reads TGTGCCTGGAGGGTACAGGGGACCGGGGAGCTGTTTTTT. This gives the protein CAWRVQGTGELFF.

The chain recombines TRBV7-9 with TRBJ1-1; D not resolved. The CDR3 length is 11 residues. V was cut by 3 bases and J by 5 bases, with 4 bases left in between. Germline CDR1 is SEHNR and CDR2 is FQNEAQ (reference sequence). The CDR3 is CASSFSTEAFF. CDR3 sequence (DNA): TGTGCCAGCAGCTTTTCGACTGAAGCTTTCTTT.

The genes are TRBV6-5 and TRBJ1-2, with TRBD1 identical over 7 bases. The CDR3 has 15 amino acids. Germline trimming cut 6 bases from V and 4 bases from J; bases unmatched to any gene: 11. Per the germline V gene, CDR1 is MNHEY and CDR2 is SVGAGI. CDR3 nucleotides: TGTGCCAGCAGAGGAGGACAGGCTGTGAGCTATGGCTACACCTTC. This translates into CASRGGQAVSYGYTF.

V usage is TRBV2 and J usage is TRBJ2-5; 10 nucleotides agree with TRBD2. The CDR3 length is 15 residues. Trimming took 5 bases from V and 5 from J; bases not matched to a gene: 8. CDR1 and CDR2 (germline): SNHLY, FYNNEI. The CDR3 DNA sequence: TGTGCCAGCAGTAACAGCGGGGGGGCGCGGGAGACCCAGTACTTC. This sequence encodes CASSNSGGARETQYF.

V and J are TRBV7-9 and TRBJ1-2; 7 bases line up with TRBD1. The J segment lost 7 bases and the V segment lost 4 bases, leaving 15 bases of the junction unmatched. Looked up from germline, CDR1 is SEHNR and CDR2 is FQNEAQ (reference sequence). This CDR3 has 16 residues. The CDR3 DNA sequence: TGTGCCAGCAGCTCCTCTTTTTTTAAGGGGGCAAGTGGCTACACCTTC. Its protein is CASSSSFFKGASGYTF.

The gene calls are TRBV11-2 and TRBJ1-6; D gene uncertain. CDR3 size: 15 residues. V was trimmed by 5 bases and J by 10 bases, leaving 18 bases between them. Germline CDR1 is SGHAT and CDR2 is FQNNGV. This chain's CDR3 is CASSPQASQYSPLHF. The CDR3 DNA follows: TGTGCCAGCAGCCCGCAGGCCTCCCAGTACTCACCCCTCCACTTT.

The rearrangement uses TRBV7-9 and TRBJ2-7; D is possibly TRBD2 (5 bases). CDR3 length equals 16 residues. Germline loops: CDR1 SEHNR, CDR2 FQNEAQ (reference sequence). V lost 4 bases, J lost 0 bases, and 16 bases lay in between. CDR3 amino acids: CASSSNRERSSYEQYF. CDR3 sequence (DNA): TGTGCCAGCAGCTCCAATCGTGAGCGGAGCTCCTACGAGCAGTACTTC.

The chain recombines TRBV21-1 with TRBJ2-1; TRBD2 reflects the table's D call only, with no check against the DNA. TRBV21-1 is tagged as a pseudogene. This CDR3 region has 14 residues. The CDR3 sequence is CASTDGGSYNEQFF. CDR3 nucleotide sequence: TGTGCCAGCACCGACGGGGGCTCCTACAATGAGCAGTTCTTC.